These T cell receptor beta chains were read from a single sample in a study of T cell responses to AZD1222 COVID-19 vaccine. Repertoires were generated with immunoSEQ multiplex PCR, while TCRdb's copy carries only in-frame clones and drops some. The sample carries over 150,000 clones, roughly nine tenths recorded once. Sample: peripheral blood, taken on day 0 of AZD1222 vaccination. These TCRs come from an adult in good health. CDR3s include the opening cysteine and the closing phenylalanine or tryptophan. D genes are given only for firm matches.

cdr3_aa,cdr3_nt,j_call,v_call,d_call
CASSPGNTIYF,TGTGCCAGCTCGCCTGGAAACACCATATATTTT,TRBJ1-3,TRBV25-1,NA
CASSETGRGVSETQYF,TGTGCCAGCAGTGAAACAGGCAGGGGGGTCTCAGAGACCCAGTACTTC,TRBJ2-5,TRBV6-1,NA
CARRTGVSCSYEQYF,TGTGCCAGGCGGACAGGGGTTAGTTGCTCCTACGAGCAGTACTTC,TRBJ2-7,TRBV21-1,NA
CASSSNGGYTF,TGTGCCAGCAGTTCCAATGGGGGCTACACCTTC,TRBJ1-2,TRBV28,NA
CASSFLRTEEAFF,TGTGCCAGCAGCTTTTTAAGGACTGAGGAAGCTTTCTTT,TRBJ1-1,TRBV7-8,NA
CASSPIQGRTGELFF,TGTGCCAGCTCACCAATACAGGGTCGGACCGGGGAGCTGTTTTTT,TRBJ2-2,TRBV18,NA
CASRRPRRRYGTGDEKLFF,TGTGCCAGCAGAAGACCAAGGCGCCGGTACGGGACAGGGGATGAAAAACTGTTTTTT,TRBJ1-4,TRBV21-1,NA
CASSTPTSSPYEQYF,TGTGCCAGCAGTACGCCGACATCATCACCCTACGAGCAGTACTTC,TRBJ2-7,TRBV27,NA
CATSGTPGGGAAFF,TGTGCCACCAGTGGAACTCCAGGGGGCGGAGCGGCTTTCTTT,TRBJ1-1,TRBV24-1,TRBD1
CASTPSGRVDEQFF,TGCGCCAGCACCCCTAGCGGGAGGGTCGATGAGCAGTTCTTC,TRBJ2-1,TRBV5-1,TRBD2
CASSEHGGPYEQYF,TGCGCCAGCAGTGAGCACGGGGGGCCCTACGAGCAGTACTTC,TRBJ2-7,TRBV10-2,NA
CASSHGLAGATQYF,TGTGCCAGCAGCCATGGACTAGCGGGAGCTACGCAGTATTTT,TRBJ2-3,TRBV7-2,TRBD2
CASSEAEGPARPQHF,TGTGCCAGCAGTGAAGCTGAGGGCCCGGCGAGGCCCCAGCATTTT,TRBJ1-5,TRBV6-1,NA
CASSYSNTQYF,TGTGCCAGCAGTTACTCCAATACGCAGTATTTT,TRBJ2-3,TRBV6-5,NA